A single sample gave rise to the 30 T cell receptor beta chains below, sequenced in a study of vaccination and CD4 T cells after COVID-19. The antigens of these receptors remain unknown. With the Oncomine TCR Beta short-read assay, DNA from cultured CD4+ T cells was sequenced. TCRdb called the PCR reads again in MiXCR, with one record for every CDR3 protein. The sample includes over 10,000 distinct CDR3 sequences, approximately 49% of them seen just once. This sample's treatment: roughly 10-day PBMC culture with coronavirus spike peptide pools or control peptides (ViraFEST assay). Material: CD4+ T cells from blood, cultured in vitro. The receptor set was obtained from a human donor who had recovered from COVID-19.

This clonotype is deemed large. The chain carries TRBV12-1 and TRBJ1-5; the table gives TRBD1 as D, unverified against the DNA. TRBV12-1 is a documented pseudogene. The CDR3 loop spans 14 amino acids. CDR3: CASSSGQGGQPQHF. The CDR3 DNA sequence: TGTGCCAGCAGCTCTGGACAGGGAGGACAGCCCCAGCATTTT.

The V gene is TRBV30, the J gene TRBJ1-6; 7 nucleotides line up with TRBD1. CDR1 is GTSNPN and CDR2 is SVGIG in the germline V gene (reference sequence). V was pared by 5 bases and J by 6 bases, with 10 bases of the junction left unmatched. The CDR3 runs to 15 residues. CDR3 nucleotide sequence: TGTGCCTGGGTCCCGGGGGGACAGCTTAATTCACCCCTCCACTTT. As protein: CAWVPGGQLNSPLHF.

The chain uses TRBV27 and TRBJ2-5; the D call may be TRBD1 or TRBD2 (5 bases each). The germline gives CDR1 MNHEY, CDR2 SMNVEV (reference sequence). Trimming left V 4 bases short and J 0 bases short, with 18 bases between. The CDR3 has 17 residues. The CDR3 DNA reads as TGTGCCAGCAGTTCTCTATCACGGGGCGATCACCAAGAGACCCAGTACTTC. The encoded protein is CASSSLSRGDHQETQYF.

The CDR3 sequence: CASSYRVATGGGTGELFF. The CDR3, as DNA: TGTGCCAGCAGTTACCGGGTGGCGACGGGGGGGGGAACCGGGGAGCTGTTTTTT. The chain joins TRBV6-5 to TRBJ2-2; 8 bases agree with TRBD2. This CDR3 comprises 18 residues. CDR1 and CDR2 from the germline V gene are MNHEY and SVGAGI. J gave up 5 bases and V 2 bases, and 13 bases lay outside the gene matches.

The V and J genes are TRBV2 and TRBJ2-5; 10 bases match TRBD1. The CDR3 sequence is 14 residues long. The V gene's germline CDR1 is SNHLY and CDR2 FYNNEI. V was clipped by 7 bases and J by 1 base; unmatched bases: 3. The CDR3 is CASTRDRGQETQYF. The DNA for the CDR3 is TGTGCCAGCACCAGGGACAGGGGCCAAGAGACCCAGTACTTC.

This clonotype was counted only a few times. This chain joins TRBV30 and TRBJ1-1, with D perhaps TRBD1 (5 bases). Germline V gene sequence: CDR1 GTSNPN, CDR2 SVGIG (reference sequence). V was clipped by 3 bases and J by 4 bases, with 12 bases between them. The CDR3 extends over 13 amino acids. The CDR3 nucleotides read TGTGCCTGGAGCGAGTACGGGGGCACTGAAGCTTTCTTT. It codes for CAWSEYGGTEAFF.

This clonotype is medium-sized (0.01 to 0.1%) within its sample. The chain recombines TRBV2 with TRBJ1-2; perhaps TRBD1 as D (5 bases). Germline CDR1 reads SNHLY; CDR2 reads FYNNEI. CDR3 length: 14 residues. Trimming took 6 bases from V and 2 from J, leaving 13 bases between them. The CDR3 DNA is TGTGCCAGCAGCCCCGGCGGGGGGAACTATGGCTACACCTTC. Encoded protein: CASSPGGGNYGYTF.

V and J are TRBV12-3 or TRBV12-4 and TRBJ2-3; the match to TRBD1 covers 9 bases. This CDR3 spans 17 amino acids. The J segment lost 9 bases and the V segment lost 5 bases, leaving 18 bases of the junction unmatched. The CDR3 sequence: CASSPGKQGALGLTQYF. The DNA for the CDR3 is TGTGCCAGCAGTCCCGGGAAACAGGGGGCCCTGGGTCTCACGCAGTATTTT.

V is TRBV5-8 and J is TRBJ1-6; D gene ambiguous. Between the trimmed V and J ends, which lost 2 bases and 7 bases, there was a span of 7 bases. Looked up from germline, CDR1 is SGHTS and CDR2 is YDEGEE. This CDR3 is built from 13 residues. The CDR3 region has the DNA TGTGCCAGCAGCTTCATCCGAAATTCACCCCTCCACTTT. Translation: CASSFIRNSPLHF.

CDR3 sequence (DNA): TGCAGTGCTAGAGTTCGGACACAATTAAGCAATCAGCCCCAGCATTTT. This gives the protein CSARVRTQLSNQPQHF. The gene calls are TRBV20-1 and TRBJ1-5; possibly TRBD1 for D (5 bases). Trimming stripped 1 base from V and 1 base from J, with 14 bases between. CDR1 is DFQATT, CDR2 SNEGSKA, per germline (reference sequence). The CDR3 is made up of 16 amino acids.

The chain combines TRBV11-2 with TRBJ2-7, with TRBD1 as a possible D gene (5 bases). Between the trimmed V and J ends, which lost 7 bases and 1 base, there was a span of 17 bases. This CDR3 spans 15 amino acids. Germline lookup yields CDR1 SGHAT and CDR2 FQNNGV. CDR3 protein: CASTDFGKGSYEQYF. The DNA of the CDR3 is TGTGCCAGCACCGATTTCGGAAAGGGGTCCTACGAGCAGTACTTC.

This chain links TRBV27 with TRBJ1-1; D is unclear. Per the germline V gene, CDR1 is MNHEY and CDR2 is SMNVEV (reference sequence). The CDR3 contains 14 residues. Deletions cut 1 base from V and 3 bases from J, with 9 bases between. The CDR3 region is CASSLLGTDTEAFF. The CDR3 region has the DNA TGTGCCAGCAGTTTATTGGGTACGGACACTGAAGCTTTCTTT.

This chain uses TRBV20-1 with TRBJ1-1; D uncertain. The CDR3 consists of 14 residues. CDR1 is DFQATT and CDR2 is SNEGSKA in the germline V gene (reference sequence). V was shortened by 0 bases and J by 1 base, with 9 bases between the two germline ends. As DNA, the CDR3 is TGCAGTGCTAGAGATCGGGTTAAGAACACTGAAGCTTTCTTT. This codes for CSARDRVKNTEAFF.

The chain recombines TRBV20-1 with TRBJ2-5; TRBD2 aligns across 7 bases. In germline, CDR1 is DFQATT, CDR2 SNEGSKA (reference sequence). Trimming at V came to 4 bases and at J to 7 bases, leaving 9 bases not matched to a gene. The CDR3 runs 13 residues. CDR3 nucleotides: TGCAGTGCTACTGGGACCCCGGGGGGGACCCAGTACTTC. Protein: CSATGTPGGTQYF.

The V and J genes are TRBV10-3 and TRBJ1-2; 7 nucleotides line up with TRBD1. Germline-derived CDR1 and CDR2 are ENHRY and SYGVKD. There are 14 residues in the CDR3. V lost 0 bases and J lost 7; bases outside the gene matches: 5. The CDR3 sequence is CAISESGQVSGYTF. DNA for the CDR3: TGTGCCATCAGTGAGTCAGGACAGGTCTCTGGCTACACCTTC.

J is TRBJ1-1 and V is TRBV7-9, with 10 bases identical to TRBD1. The ends lost 5 bases at V and 7 bases at J; junction bases unmatched: 7. This CDR3 has 14 residues. Germline CDR1 is SEHNR and CDR2 is FQNEAQ (reference sequence). The CDR3 is CASSVGQGPFEAFF. The CDR3 DNA is TGTGCCAGCAGCGTGGGACAGGGGCCCTTTGAAGCTTTCTTT.

The chain combines TRBV4-3 with TRBJ2-7, with D perhaps matching TRBD2 (6 bases). The CDR3 covers 15 residues. Germline V gene lookup returns CDR1 LGHNA and CDR2 YSLEER. The V end lost 0 bases, the J end lost 7 bases, and 16 bases lay between the germline ends. CDR3: CASSQDKSGLREQYF. In nucleotides, the CDR3 is TGCGCCAGCAGCCAAGATAAGAGCGGGCTGAGAGAGCAGTACTTC.

This clonotype was observed a few times. The chain uses TRBV20-1 and TRBJ1-6, with D perhaps matching TRBD1 (6 bases). The CDR3 covers 15 residues. V was cut by 0 bases and J by 4 bases, with 10 bases left in between. Germline CDR1 and CDR2: DFQATT and SNEGSKA (reference sequence). The CDR3 is CSAREGGAYNSPLHF. The CDR3 DNA sequence: TGCAGTGCTAGAGAGGGGGGCGCGTATAATTCACCCCTCCACTTT.

This clonotype was counted once. This chain uses TRBV12-3 or TRBV12-4 with TRBJ1-1, with D uncertain. CDR3 length equals 12 residues. Trimming took off 3 bases at V and 8 bases at J, with 10 bases between the two ends. The CDR3 sequence: CASSFWKGEAFF. The CDR3 region has the DNA TGTGCCAGCAGTTTCTGGAAGGGAGAAGCTTTCTTT.

The V call is TRBV7-2, the J call TRBJ2-1; 7 bases are shared with TRBD2. CDR1 is SGHTA, CDR2 FQGNSA, per germline. The ends lost 4 bases at V and 6 bases at J; junction bases unmatched: 6. The CDR3 length is 14 residues. The CDR3, as DNA: TGTGCCAGCAGCTCCCGGACTAGTGCCAATGAGCAGTTCTTC. The encoded protein is CASSSRTSANEQFF.

This clonotype was counted between two and nine times. V is TRBV21-1 and J is TRBJ2-3; the table calls TRBD2, which could not be checked here. TRBV21-1 is given as a pseudogene. CDR3 length: 17 amino acids. The CDR3 region is CASSKTGTSGSWDTQYF. The CDR3 DNA reads as TGTGCCAGCAGCAAAACCGGGACTAGCGGGAGTTGGGATACGCAGTATTTT.

This clonotype came up a few times. V usage is TRBV20-1 and J usage is TRBJ1-6; maybe TRBD1 (6 bases). Germline V CDR1 and CDR2: DFQATT, SNEGSKA (reference sequence). Trimming shortened V by 0 bases and J by 10 bases, and 10 bases separated the two germline ends. The CDR3 spans 13 residues. The CDR3 bases are TGCAGTGCTAGAGACAGGGGTGGATCACCCCTCCACTTT. Residues: CSARDRGGSPLHF.

V usage is TRBV6-2 or TRBV6-3 and J usage is TRBJ2-5; 8 bases map to TRBD1. This CDR3 has 15 amino acids. With V trimmed by 4 bases and J by 4 bases, 8 bases remained unmatched. Germline CDR1 is MNHEY and CDR2 is SVGEGT. The CDR3 nucleotides are TGTGCCAGCAGTTCCCGGGACAGGTTGCGAGAGACCCAGTACTTC. Protein: CASSSRDRLRETQYF.

The rearrangement uses TRBV18 and TRBJ2-5; D tentatively reads TRBD1 or TRBD2 (6 bases each). CDR3 length: 19 amino acids. Trimming removed 0 bases from V and 1 base from J, with 21 bases in between. The V gene's germline CDR1 is KGHSH and CDR2 LQKENI. The CDR3 DNA sequence: TGTGCCAGCTCACCACCGGTACGGGGGCGAGAGGCCATCCAAGAGACCCAGTACTTC. Its translation: CASSPPVRGREAIQETQYF.

The rearrangement links TRBV6-1 to TRBJ1-3, with TRBD1 as a possible D gene (6 bases). The V and J ends lost 5 bases and 0 bases respectively, with 8 bases between them. The germline V gene encodes CDR1 MNHNS and CDR2 SASEGT. CDR3 size: 14 residues. CDR3 loop: CASSIRGSGNTIYF. The CDR3 nucleotides are TGTGCCAGCAGTATCAGGGGCTCTGGAAACACCATATATTTT.

V and J are TRBV15 and TRBJ2-5; TRBD1 agrees at 8 bases. Germline CDR1 and CDR2: LNHNV and YYDKDF (reference sequence). The CDR3 consists of 16 residues. Trimming at V came to 0 bases and at J to 2 bases, leaving 5 bases not matched to a gene. In DNA form, the CDR3 reads TGTGCCACCAGCAGAGATGGTCGGACAGGGCAAGAGACCCAGTACTTC. It codes for CATSRDGRTGQETQYF. Complete variable domain (other parts from reference TRBV15 and TRBJ2-5): DAMVIQNPRYQVTQFGKPVTLSCSQTLNHNVMYWYQQKSSQAPKLLFHYYDKDFNNEADTPDNFQSRRPNTSFCFLDIRSPGLGDTAMYLCATSRDGRTGQETQYFGPGTRLLVL.

V gene TRBV20-1 combines with J gene TRBJ1-4; a weak D match, TRBD1 (5 bases). The CDR3 extends over 15 amino acids. Trimming left V 3 bases short and J 8 bases short, with 19 bases between. Germline-derived CDR1 and CDR2 are DFQATT and SNEGSKA (reference sequence). This CDR3 is CSASGGWGVGEKLFF. The CDR3 coding sequence is TGCAGTGCTAGTGGGGGGTGGGGGGTGGGGGAAAAACTGTTTTTT.

This clonotype was recorded a few times. V is TRBV15 and J is TRBJ1-3, with D unclear. The CDR3 spans 16 residues. Trimming stripped 1 base from V and 0 bases from J, with 10 bases between. Germline V CDR1 and CDR2: LNHNV, YYDKDF (reference sequence). The CDR3 region is CATSRGGPLSGNTIYF. Here the CDR3 DNA reads TGTGCCACCAGCAGAGGAGGGCCTCTCTCTGGAAACACCATATATTTT.

The chain has TRBV20-1 and TRBJ2-2; no clear D gene. There are 14 residues in the CDR3. The V end was cut by 5 bases, the J end by 0 bases, with 10 bases between. The germline gives CDR1 DFQATT, CDR2 SNEGSKA (reference sequence). CDR3 sequence: CSAGVQTNTGELFF. For the CDR3, the DNA is TGCAGTGCTGGTGTACAGACGAACACCGGGGAGCTGTTTTTT.

The V and J genes are TRBV19 and TRBJ2-7, with a weak D call TRBD1 (6 bases). Germline CDR1 is LNHDA and CDR2 is SQIVND (reference sequence). Between the trimmed V and J ends, which lost 6 bases and 0 bases, there was a span of 12 bases. The length of the CDR3 is 14 residues. The CDR3 DNA sequence: TGTGCCAGTAGGAGAGGACAGAGCTCCTACGAGCAGTACTTC. Translating it yields CASRRGQSSYEQYF. The entire variable domain, with the rest obtained from reference TRBV19 and TRBJ2-7, is as follows: DGGITQSPKYLFRKEGQNVTLSCEQNLNHDAMYWYRQDPGQGLRLIYYSQIVNDFQKGDIAEGYSVSREKKESFPLTVTSAQKNPTAFYLCASRRGQSSYEQYFGPGTRLTVT.